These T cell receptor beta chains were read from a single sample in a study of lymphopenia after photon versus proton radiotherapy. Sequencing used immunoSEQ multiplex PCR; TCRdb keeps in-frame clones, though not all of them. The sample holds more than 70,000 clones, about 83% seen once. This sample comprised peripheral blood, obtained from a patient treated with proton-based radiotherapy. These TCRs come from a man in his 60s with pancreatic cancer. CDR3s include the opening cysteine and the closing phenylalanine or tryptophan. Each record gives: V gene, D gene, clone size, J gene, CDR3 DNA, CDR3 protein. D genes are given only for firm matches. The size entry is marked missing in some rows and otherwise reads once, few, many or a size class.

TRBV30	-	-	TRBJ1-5	TGTGCCTGGAGTGCGGGGGAGGGACAGCCCCAGCATTTT	CAWSAGEGQPQHF
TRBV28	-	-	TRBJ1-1	TGTGCCAGCAGTCCTCGGAGGAACACTGAAGCTTTCTTT	CASSPRRNTEAFF
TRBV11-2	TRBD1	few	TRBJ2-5	TGTGCCAGCAGCTTAGTTGGACGAGGGGGCGTTGAGACCCAGTACTTC	CASSLVGRGGVETQYF
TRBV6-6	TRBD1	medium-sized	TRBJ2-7	TGTGCCAGCGCATTGGCCCCAGACAGGGCCGAGCAGTACTTC	CASALAPDRAEQYF
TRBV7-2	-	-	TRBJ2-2	TGTGCCAGCAGCTTAGTGTCGTTACTCAACACCGGGGAGCTGTTTTTT	CASSLVSLLNTGELFF
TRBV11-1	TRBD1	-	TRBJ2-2	TGTGCCAGCAGCTTCGGACAGGCGTGGGGCGGGGAGCTGTTTTTT	CASSFGQAWGGELFF
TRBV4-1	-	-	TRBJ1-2	TGCGCCAGCAGCCAAGTGCTCGGTCAGTATGGCTACACCTTC	CASSQVLGQYGYTF
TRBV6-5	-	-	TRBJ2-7	TGTGCCAGCAGGAGACAGGACTACGAGCAGTACTTC	CASRRQDYEQYF
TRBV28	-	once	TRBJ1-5	TGTGCCAGCGGTTCTGGAAGATTCGGGATTCAGCCCCAGCATTTT	CASGSGRFGIQPQHF
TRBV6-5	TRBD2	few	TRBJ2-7	TGTGCCAGCAGACCGGGACTACAGGCCTACGAGCAGTACTTC	CASRPGLQAYEQYF
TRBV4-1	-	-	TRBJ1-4	TGCGCCAGCAGCCAAGACTTCGATACATGGGGCGAAAAACTGTTTTTT	CASSQDFDTWGEKLFF
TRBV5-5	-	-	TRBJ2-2	TGTGCCAGCAGCTTGGGGGACACCAACACCGGGGAGCTGTTTTTT	CASSLGDTNTGELFF
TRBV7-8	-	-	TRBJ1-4	TGTGCCAGCAGCTTAGACAGATTAACTAATGAAAAACTGTTTTTT	CASSLDRLTNEKLFF
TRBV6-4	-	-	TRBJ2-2	TGTGCCAGCAGCCCGGGCCCCCAAGGGGCCGGGGAGCTGTTTTTT	CASSPGPQGAGELFF
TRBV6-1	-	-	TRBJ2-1	TGTGCCAGCAGTGAAATAACTAGCAGTTCCTACAATGAGCAGTTCTTC	CASSEITSSSYNEQFF
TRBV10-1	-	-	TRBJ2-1	TGCGCCAGCTCACAGGGCCATGAGCAGTTCTTC	CASSQGHEQFF
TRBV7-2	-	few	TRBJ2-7	TGTGCCAGCAGCTACCTGCACTACGAGCAGTACTTC	CASSYLHYEQYF
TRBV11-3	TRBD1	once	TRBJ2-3	TGTGCCAGCAGCGAGGGACAGGGACCCACAGATACGCAGTATTTT	CASSEGQGPTDTQYF
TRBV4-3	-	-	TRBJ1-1	TGCGCCAGCAGCCAAGATAGGCACCGTTTAAACACTGAAGCTTTCTTT	CASSQDRHRLNTEAFF
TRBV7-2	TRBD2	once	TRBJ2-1	TGTGCCAGCAGCTTAGTGCCTAGCGGTTACAATGAGCAGTTCTTC	CASSLVPSGYNEQFF
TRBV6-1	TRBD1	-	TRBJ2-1	TGTGCCAGCAGTGATCCAGCAGAGGGGGCTTGGGACAATGAGCAGTTCTTC	CASSDPAEGAWDNEQFF
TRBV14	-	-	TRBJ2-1	TGTGCCAGCAGCCCCAGCCTAGCAGGGACTGGTGAGCAGTTCTTC	CASSPSLAGTGEQFF
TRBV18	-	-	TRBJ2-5	TGTGCCAGCTCCCTTACTAGCATCGAGACCCAGTACTTC	CASSLTSIETQYF
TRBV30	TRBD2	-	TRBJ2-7	TGTGCCTGGAGCCGCCAGAATAGCGGGAGTCGCTACGAGCAGTACTTC	CAWSRQNSGSRYEQYF
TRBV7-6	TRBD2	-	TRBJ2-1	TGTGCCAGCAGCCGCGGACTAGCGGTCTACAATGAGCAGTTCTTC	CASSRGLAVYNEQFF
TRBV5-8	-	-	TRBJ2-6	TGTGCCAGCAGTTTGACCGTTGGGGGGGCCAACGTCCTGACTTTC	CASSLTVGGANVLTF
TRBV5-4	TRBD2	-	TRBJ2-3	TGTGCCAGCAGCTTTCTGAGTGGCGGGAGCGCAGATACGCAGTATTTT	CASSFLSGGSADTQYF
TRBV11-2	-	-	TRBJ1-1	TGTGCCAGCAGCTTGTTCACAGGGAACACTGAAGCTTTCTTT	CASSLFTGNTEAFF
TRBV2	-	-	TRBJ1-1	TGTGCCAAAAAACAAACCTTGAACACTGAAGCTTTCTTT	CAKKQTLNTEAFF
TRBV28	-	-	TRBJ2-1	TGTGCCAGCACCCTCGGGGATGACCGCTCCTACAATGAGCAGTTCTTC	CASTLGDDRSYNEQFF
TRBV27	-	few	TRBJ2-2	TGTGCCAGCAGTTTATCCCGGGTCGGGGAGCTGTTTTTT	CASSLSRVGELFF
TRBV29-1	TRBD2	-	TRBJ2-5	TGCAGCGTTGATATGGGAGCTAGCGGTCAATGGGAGACCCAGTACTTC	CSVDMGASGQWETQYF
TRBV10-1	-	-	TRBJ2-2	TGCGCCAGCAGCGAATCAGACTCCCCCTTGGGGAACACCGGGGAGCTGTTTTTT	CASSESDSPLGNTGELFF
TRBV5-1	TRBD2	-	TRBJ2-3	TGCGCCAGCAGCTTCGTGGCTAGCGGGCGCTCAGATACGCAGTATTTT	CASSFVASGRSDTQYF
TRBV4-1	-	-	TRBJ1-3	TGCGCCAGCAGCCAAGAGTTTGCCAGAAGAAACACCATATATTTT	CASSQEFARRNTIYF
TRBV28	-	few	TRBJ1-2	TGTGCCAGCAGTTCCAGGGACTTAGGAAACTATGGCTACACCTTC	CASSSRDLGNYGYTF
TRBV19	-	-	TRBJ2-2	TGTGCCAGTAGTAGAGACAGCGCCGGCGGGGAGCTGTTTTTT	CASSRDSAGGELFF
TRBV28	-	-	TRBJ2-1	TGTGCCAGCAGTCTCGGGATTGGACCCTACGCTGAGCAGTTCTTC	CASSLGIGPYAEQFF
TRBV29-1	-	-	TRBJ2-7	TGCAGCGTTGGTCGGGGGGCGTTGTACGAGCAGTACTTC	CSVGRGALYEQYF
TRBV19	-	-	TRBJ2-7	TGTGCCAGTAGTGTAACGACCGAAGGTGGGGGCTACGAGCAGTACTTC	CASSVTTEGGGYEQYF